This passage covers 17 T cell receptor beta chains from one sample sequenced in a study of early T cells in non-severe SARS-CoV-2 infection. TCRdb independently ran MiXCR on the 5' RACE reads; one entry per CDR3 protein. This table holds roughly 38,000 distinct CDR3 sequences, 4.5% to 7% found once. This specimen consisted of whole blood, obtained at baseline. The receptors were gathered from an adult who was a healthcare worker with PCR-confirmed SARS-CoV-2 infection or an uninfected control (not recorded which).

This clonotype was recorded many times. The V call is TRBV6-5, the J call TRBJ1-3; D unresolved. Trimming stripped 2 bases from V and 0 bases from J, with 11 bases between. This CDR3 contains 16 residues. The germline CDR1 and CDR2 sequences are MNHEY and SVGAGI. The CDR3 loop is CASSYDRKLSGNTIYF. DNA of the CDR3: TGTGCCAGCAGTTACGACCGCAAACTCTCTGGAAACACCATATATTTT.

The table lists this clonotype with many counts. The chain recombines TRBV9 with TRBJ1-2; D uncertain. Germline values: CDR1 SGDLS, CDR2 YYNGEE. There are 13 residues in the CDR3. Trimming removed 3 bases from V and 4 bases from J, with 10 bases in between. This chain's CDR3 is CASSAGHTYGYTF. The DNA of the CDR3 is TGTGCCAGCAGCGCGGGCCACACCTATGGCTACACCTTC.

The chain links TRBV3-1 to TRBJ2-3; 13 bases map to TRBD2. CDR3 size: 19 residues. Germline values: CDR1 LGHDT, CDR2 YNNKEL (reference sequence). Unmatched junction bases numbered 7, after V lost 0 bases and J lost 1 base. CDR3 bases: TGTGCCAGCAGCCAAGATCGAGGACTAGCGGGGGTTCGCACAGATACGCAGTATTTT. It specifies CASSQDRGLAGVRTDTQYF.

CDR3 coding DNA: TGCAGCGTTGCGACAGGGACCGAGCAGTACTTC. Protein product: CSVATGTEQYF. The chain combines TRBV29-1 with TRBJ2-7; 7 bases match TRBD1. Per the germline V gene, CDR1 is SQVTM and CDR2 is ANQGSEA. The CDR3 has 11 residues. Germline trimming cut 4 bases from V and 6 bases from J; bases unmatched to any gene: 3.

Many counts were recorded for this clonotype. The chain uses TRBV12-3 or TRBV12-4 and TRBJ1-2; TRBD1 agrees at 11 bases. With V trimmed by 5 bases and J by 4 bases, 6 bases remained unmatched. The CDR3 length is 15 residues. This chain's CDR3 is CASSRTGGAFYGYTF. Written as DNA, the CDR3 is TGTGCCAGCAGTAGGACAGGGGGCGCTTTCTATGGCTACACCTTC.

This clonotype was picked up many times. J is TRBJ2-4 and V is TRBV19; D ambiguous. Deletions cut 6 bases from V and 1 base from J, with 13 bases between. The CDR3 length is 15 residues. The germline gives CDR1 LNHDA, CDR2 SQIVND (reference sequence). The CDR3 region has the DNA TGTGCCAGTAGGCCGTTACGAGAGGCCAAAAACATTCAGTACTTC. Translating it yields CASRPLREAKNIQYF.

This clonotype was seen repeatedly, ten times or more. The chain couples TRBV19 to TRBJ1-5; no definite D call. V was pared by 0 bases and J by 4 bases, with 4 bases between. The germline CDR1 and CDR2 sequences are LNHDA and SQIVND (reference sequence). The CDR3 length is 13 residues. CDR3 DNA sequence: TGTGCCAGTAGTATAGACAAGAATCAGCCCCAGCATTTT. Residues: CASSIDKNQPQHF.

V is TRBV7-2 and J is TRBJ2-3; 9 bases match TRBD2. The CDR3 covers 15 residues. Germline values: CDR1 SGHTA, CDR2 FQGNSA. J was trimmed by 5 bases and V by 3 bases; bases with no gene match: 6. The CDR3 nucleotides read TGTGCCAGCAGCTTTGGCGGGGGGGCGGTAGATACGCAGTATTTT. This sequence encodes CASSFGGGAVDTQYF.

This clonotype appeared many times. The rearrangement uses TRBV6-1 and TRBJ2-1; possibly TRBD2 for D (6 bases). The CDR3 covers 16 residues. The germline V gene encodes CDR1 MNHNS and CDR2 SASEGT. Trimming removed 2 bases from V and 9 bases from J, with 20 bases in between. The CDR3 DNA is TGTGCCAGCAGTGAACCATCGGGAAGGTTCGGGGGTGAGCAGTTCTTC. Amino acid sequence: CASSEPSGRFGGEQFF.

This clonotype appeared many times. The chain has TRBV7-2 and TRBJ1-5; D unclear. Trimming removed 5 bases from V and 3 bases from J, with 11 bases in between. Germline CDR1 and CDR2: SGHTA and FQGNSA. This CDR3 has 14 residues. CDR3 DNA sequence: TGTGCCAGCAGCCCGGTGGTGGCCAATCAGCCCCAGCATTTT. Its translation: CASSPVVANQPQHF.

This clonotype was counted at least ten times. One end of the junction is discordant with germline, which a read error may explain. The chain couples TRBV4-3 to TRBJ2-7; no clear D. This CDR3 has 13 amino acids. Per the germline V gene, CDR1 is LGHNA and CDR2 is YSLEER. The CDR3 DNA sequence: TGCGCCAGCAGCCAAGTTCAGTACTACGAGCGGTACTTC. This translates into CASSQVQYYERYF.

This clonotype was counted many times. The chain combines TRBV12-3 or TRBV12-4 with TRBJ1-6; weak D call: TRBD1 (6 bases). This CDR3 is 15 amino acids long. Between the trimmed V and J ends, which lost 3 bases and 5 bases, there was a span of 11 bases. CDR3 bases: TGTGCCAGCAGTTTTGCCGGGGGCAATAATTCACCCCTCCACTTT. This codes for CASSFAGGNNSPLHF.

This chain joins TRBV3-1 and TRBJ1-2, with TRBD1 identical over 7 bases. This CDR3 spans 15 amino acids. After removal of 3 bases from V and 8 bases from J, the junction contained 12 bases not matched to a gene. Germline V gene data show CDR1 as LGHDT and CDR2 as YNNKEL (reference sequence). The CDR3 sequence: CASSHTGQVVGGYTF. The CDR3 bases are TGTGCCAGCAGCCATACAGGACAGGTTGTGGGCGGCTACACCTTC.

In this sample, this clonotype turned up many times. This chain uses TRBV7-8 with TRBJ1-6, with 7 nucleotides matching TRBD1. Germline V gene lookup returns CDR1 SGHVS and CDR2 FQNEAQ. The V and J ends lost 5 bases and 7 bases, in that order; junction bases with no gene match: 8. The length of the CDR3 is 15 residues. CDR3 amino acids: CASSRQGVGNSPLHF. CDR3 DNA: TGTGCCAGCAGCCGACAGGGAGTTGGGAATTCACCCCTCCACTTT. Complete variable domain (other parts from reference TRBV7-8 and TRBJ1-6): GAGVSQSPRYKVAKRGQDVALRCDPISGHVSLFWYQQALGQGPEFLTYFQNEAQLDKSGLPSDRFFAERPEGSVSTLKIQRTQQEDSAVYLCASSRQGVGNSPLHFGNGTRLTVT.

This clonotype was seen many times. Here the CDR3 DNA reads TGCGCCAGCAGCTTGTGGGCGGGTAGCTCAGCCGAAGCTTTCTTT. Protein sequence: CASSLWAGSSAEAFF. This chain uses TRBV5-1 with TRBJ1-1; the D is unclear. Trimming took off 1 base at V and 8 bases at J, with 18 bases between the two ends. The V gene's germline CDR1 is SGHRS and CDR2 YFSETQ. The CDR3 contains 15 residues.

Many counts were recorded for this clonotype. The chain combines TRBV6-1 with TRBJ1-2; D gene unclear. Per germline, CDR1 MNHNS and CDR2 SASEGT. The CDR3 extends over 13 amino acids. V dropped 1 base and J dropped 5 bases, with 8 bases sitting between them. CDR3 residues: CASSEDGIYGYTF. In DNA, the CDR3 is TGTGCCAGCAGTGAAGACGGTATATATGGCTACACCTTC.

This clonotype came up a few times. This chain uses TRBV7-6 with TRBJ1-2; a possible D gene is TRBD1 (5 bases). CDR3 length equals 14 residues. CDR1 is SGHVS and CDR2 is FNYEAQ in the germline V gene. Trimming took off 1 base at V and 6 bases at J, with 12 bases between the two ends. CDR3 DNA sequence: TGTGCCAGCAGCTTAGAGGTCCCGGGGGATGGCTACACCTTC. It translates to CASSLEVPGDGYTF.